This T cell receptor beta chain was profiled in a study of T cell responses to AZD1222 COVID-19 vaccine. The study, taken as a whole, reports: Seropositivity was recorded at baseline in only a handful of AZD1222 recipients.

The repertoire was sequenced with immunoSEQ multiplex PCR; TCRdb's copy has only in-frame clones and lacks some. In the table there are 150,000 or so clones, 85% to 90% of which are singletons. The V end was cut by 0 bases, the J end by 0 bases, with 9 bases between. The CDR3 has 16 residues. In germline, CDR1 is LGHNA, CDR2 YSLEER. As to this clone: Its specificity is unknown.

Sample: peripheral blood, taken on day 0 of AZD1222 vaccination. V is TRBV4-3 and J is TRBJ1-3; a weak D match, TRBD1 (6 bases). The sequence was collected from an adult in good health. As DNA, the CDR3 is TGCGCCAGCAGCCAAGATGGGGGCGGCTCTGGAAACACCATATATTTT. Amino acid sequence: CASSQDGGGSGNTIYF.